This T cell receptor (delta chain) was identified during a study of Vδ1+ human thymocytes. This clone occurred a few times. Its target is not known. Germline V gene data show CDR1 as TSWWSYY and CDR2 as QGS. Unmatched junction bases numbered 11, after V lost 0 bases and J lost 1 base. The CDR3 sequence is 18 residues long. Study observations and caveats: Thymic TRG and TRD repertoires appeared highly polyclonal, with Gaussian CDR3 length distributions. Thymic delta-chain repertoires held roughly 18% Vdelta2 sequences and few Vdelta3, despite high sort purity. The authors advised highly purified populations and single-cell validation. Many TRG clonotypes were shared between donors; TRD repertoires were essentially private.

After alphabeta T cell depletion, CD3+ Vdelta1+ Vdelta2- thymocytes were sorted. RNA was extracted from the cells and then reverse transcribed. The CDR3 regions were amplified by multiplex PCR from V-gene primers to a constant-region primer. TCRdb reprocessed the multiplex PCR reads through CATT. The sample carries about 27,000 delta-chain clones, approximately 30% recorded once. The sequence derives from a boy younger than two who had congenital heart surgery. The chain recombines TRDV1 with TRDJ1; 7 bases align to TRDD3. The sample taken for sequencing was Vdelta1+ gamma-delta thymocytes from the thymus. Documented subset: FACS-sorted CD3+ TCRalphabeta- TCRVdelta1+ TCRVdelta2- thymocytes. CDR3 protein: CALGELREGLGPTDKLIF. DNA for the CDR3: TGTGCTCTTGGGGAACTTAGGGAGGGACTGGGGCCCACCGATAAACTCATCTTT.